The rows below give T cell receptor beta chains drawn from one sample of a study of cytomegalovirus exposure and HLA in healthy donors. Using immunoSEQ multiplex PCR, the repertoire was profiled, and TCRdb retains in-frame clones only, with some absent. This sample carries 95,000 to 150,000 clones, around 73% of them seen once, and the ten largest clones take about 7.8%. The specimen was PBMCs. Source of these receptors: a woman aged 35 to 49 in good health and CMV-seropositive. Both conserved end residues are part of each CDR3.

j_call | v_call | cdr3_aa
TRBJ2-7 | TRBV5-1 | CASSLVTGNYEQYF
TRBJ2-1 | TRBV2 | CASSEAAASGYNEQFF
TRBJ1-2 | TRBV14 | CASSQGQGSYGYTF
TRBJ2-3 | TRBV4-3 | CASSLTGGRDTQYF
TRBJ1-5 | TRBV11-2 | CASSLEGQSNQPQHF
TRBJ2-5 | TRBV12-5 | CASEVDSQETQYF
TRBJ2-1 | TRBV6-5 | CASSYDRPIYNEQFF
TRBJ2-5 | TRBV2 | CASRARLAGEHQETQYF
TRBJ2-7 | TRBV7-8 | CASSLEAGVSYEQYF
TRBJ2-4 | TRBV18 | CASSPPSAGSNIQYF
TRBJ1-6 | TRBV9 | CASSVEARANSPLHF
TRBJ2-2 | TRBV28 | CASSIGGGGRTGELFF
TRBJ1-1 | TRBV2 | CASSATGGVTEAFF
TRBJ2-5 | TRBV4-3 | CASSLSARTEGETQYF
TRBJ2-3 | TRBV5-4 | CASSFGSGGLDTQYF